This T cell receptor beta chain was identified during a study of blood T cells in healthy people across ages. Findings and caveats of the study: Possibly confounding the expanded clonotype changes was the fact that donor CMV status was unknown.

A second PCR, run for roughly 6 to 11 cycles, used a sample-barcoded 5' primer plus a J-beta primer mix. TCRdb re-called the 5' RACE reads through MiXCR, storing one row per CDR3 protein. This table holds 800,000 to 950,000 distinct CDR3 sequences, under 35% found once. This clonotype has a handful of counts. Antigen: not known. The data also belong to a second study, concerning T cells of mothers and their children. That source reports: Samples were provided by three healthy Caucasian mothers and their six children.

The sample comprised blood. The TCR comes from a woman between 40 and 55 years old in good health.

The CDR3 DNA reads TGTGCCATCAGTTATAGCGGGGTCCAAGAGACCCAGTACTTC. Residues: CAISYSGVQETQYF. V is TRBV10-3 and J is TRBJ2-5, with 8 bases identical to TRBD2. There are 14 residues in the CDR3. After removal of 5 bases from V and 1 base from J, the junction contained 3 bases not matched to a gene. In germline, CDR1 is ENHRY, CDR2 SYGVKD.